The 3 T cell receptor beta chains given below trace back to one sample, sequenced in a study of blood T cell repertoires in COVID-19. Clones were read by immunoSEQ multiplex PCR, and TCRdb kept only the in-frame ones, dropping some. Of 150,000 or so clones listed, approximately 80% are singletons. Sequencing was carried out using PBMCs or T cells enriched from blood (not recorded which). The receptors shown here come from a woman aged 45-59 years who had recovered from COVID-19.

V gene TRBV5-1 combines with J gene TRBJ2-1, with D possibly TRBD1 on 5 matching bases. Looked up from germline, CDR1 is SGHRS and CDR2 is YFSETQ. The CDR3 length is 12 residues. Trimming cost V 4 bases and J 7 bases, with 9 bases left between them. CDR3 sequence reads: CASSLQGNEQFF. CDR3 bases: TGCGCCAGCAGCCTCCAGGGAAATGAGCAGTTCTTC.

The genes are TRBV6-2 or TRBV6-3 and TRBJ2-3, with 8 bases lining up with TRBD2. After removal of 4 bases from V and 0 bases from J, the junction contained 9 bases not matched to a gene. CDR1 is MNHEY and CDR2 is SVGEGT in the germline V gene. This CDR3 region has 17 residues. DNA for the CDR3: TGTGCCAGCAGTTCGCGGACTAGCTGGGGAAGCACAGATACGCAGTATTTT. It codes for CASSSRTSWGSTDTQYF.

The rearrangement links TRBV19 to TRBJ1-4; D is perhaps TRBD1 (5 bases). Trimming removed 6 bases at V and 4 bases at J, with 18 bases between. The CDR3 spans 16 residues. Germline assignment: CDR1 LNHDA and CDR2 SQIVND (reference sequence). The CDR3 coding sequence is TGTGCCAGTAGGGGATCAATGACAGCGATTAATGAAAAACTGTTTTTT. Protein sequence: CASRGSMTAINEKLFF.